Below are 7 T cell receptor beta chains sequenced from a single sample in a study of beta chain features in type 1 diabetes. TCRB transcripts that were expressed got sequenced, as all of the isolated RNA had been reverse transcribed. Sequenced by immunoSEQ multiplex PCR; TCRdb stores in-frame clones only, minus some. The data hold about 170,000 clones, with about 7.8% observed a single time. No antigens are known for them. Study results and caveats: The study found moderately but significantly shorter TCRB CDR3s in all four CD4+ subsets of Type 1 diabetes patients.

Sequenced: central memory CD4+ T cells from blood. The receptors originated from a woman aged 40 to 55 with type 1 diabetes.

This chain connects TRBV5-8 to TRBJ1-4; tentatively, D is TRBD1 (6 bases). The germline V gene has CDR1 SGHTS and CDR2 YDEGEE. The CDR3 runs 14 residues. The ends were cut back, 2 bases at V and 7 bases at J, with 12 bases in the middle. CDR3 amino acids: CASSFETGGEKLFF. The CDR3 DNA reads as TGTGCCAGCAGCTTCGAGACAGGCGGTGAAAAACTGTTTTTT. Full variable domain (outside the CDR3, taken from reference TRBV5-8 and TRBJ1-4): EAGVTQSPTHLIKTRGQQATLRCSPISGHTSVYWYQQALGLGLQFLLWYDEGEERNRGNFPPRFSGRQFPNYSSELNVNALELEDSALYLCASSFETGGEKLFFGSGTQLSVL.

This chain links TRBV7-8 with TRBJ2-3; D possibly corresponds to TRBD2 (5 bases). V was shortened by 3 bases and J by 5 bases, with 6 bases between the two germline ends. This CDR3 is built from 12 residues. The germline V gene encodes CDR1 SGHVS and CDR2 FQNEAQ. The CDR3 DNA is TGTGCCAGCAGCTTTGGACTAGATACGCAGTATTTT. It yields the protein CASSFGLDTQYF.

This clone has a handful of counts. The CDR3 DNA sequence: TGCGCCAGCAGCCAACGGGGTACAGTCAACACCGGGGAGCTGTTTTTT. Translating it yields CASSQRGTVNTGELFF. The chain couples TRBV4-3 to TRBJ2-2; perhaps TRBD2 as D (5 bases). The length of the CDR3 is 16 residues. With 2 bases removed from V and 2 bases from J, the gap between germline ends came to 12 bases. Germline assignment: CDR1 LGHNA and CDR2 YSLEER.

This chain uses TRBV29-1 with TRBJ1-1, with a weak D call TRBD1 (5 bases). The CDR3 runs 14 residues. CDR1 SQVTM and CDR2 ANQGSEA come from the germline V gene. V gave up 2 bases and J gave up 3 bases, with 13 bases separating them. The CDR3 loop is CSVERGLWDTEAFF. CDR3 coding DNA: TGCAGCGTTGAACGGGGACTGTGGGACACTGAAGCTTTCTTT.

The gene calls are TRBV29-1 and TRBJ1-1, with 9 bases identical to TRBD1. The junction had 8 bases not matched to a gene; V was cut back by 7 bases and J by 2 bases. CDR1 and CDR2 (germline): SQVTM, ANQGSEA. This CDR3 comprises 14 residues. Written as DNA, the CDR3 is TGCAGCGGGTCGGACAGGGGACGAAACACTGAAGCTTTCTTT. It translates to CSGSDRGRNTEAFF.

Only a few counts were recorded for this clone. The chain combines TRBV6-6 with TRBJ2-3, with D possibly being TRBD2 (5 bases). The length of the CDR3 is 12 residues. V shed 5 bases and J shed 6 bases, with 9 bases lying between them. The germline V gene has CDR1 MNHNY and CDR2 SVGAGI (reference sequence). The CDR3 coding sequence is TGTGCCAGCAGTGTATCGGGGGATACGCAGTATTTT. Translated: CASSVSGDTQYF.

A word on this clone: This same CDR3 is encoded by further DNA sequences in the sample. This chain joins TRBV7-2 and TRBJ1-1; tentatively, D is TRBD1 (6 bases). The V gene lost 6 bases and the J gene lost 1 base, with 12 bases spanning the gap. The length of the CDR3 is 14 residues. The V gene's germline CDR1 is SGHTA and CDR2 FQGNSA. The CDR3 DNA reads TGTGCCAGCAGTAGGGGACACTCGAACACTGAAGCTTTCTTT. Amino acids: CASSRGHSNTEAFF.